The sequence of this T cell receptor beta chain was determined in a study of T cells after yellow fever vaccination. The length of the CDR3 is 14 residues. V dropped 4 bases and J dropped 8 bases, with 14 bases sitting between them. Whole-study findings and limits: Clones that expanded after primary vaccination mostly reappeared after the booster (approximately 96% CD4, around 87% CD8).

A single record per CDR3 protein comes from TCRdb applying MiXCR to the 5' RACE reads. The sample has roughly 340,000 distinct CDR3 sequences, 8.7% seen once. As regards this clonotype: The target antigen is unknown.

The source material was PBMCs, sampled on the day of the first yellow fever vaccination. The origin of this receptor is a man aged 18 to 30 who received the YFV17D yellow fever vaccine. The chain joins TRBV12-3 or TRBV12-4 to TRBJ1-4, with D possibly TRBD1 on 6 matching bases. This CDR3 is CASSWGAEKEKLFF. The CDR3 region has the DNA TGTGCCAGCAGTTGGGGGGCGGAGAAGGAAAAACTGTTTTTT.